The 20 T cell receptor beta chains below come from one sample, sequenced in a study of cytomegalovirus exposure and HLA in healthy donors. PCR amplification relied on 60 Vbeta primers (plus 13 Jbeta primers). Generated by immunoSEQ multiplex PCR, the TCRdb table keeps only in-frame clones and is missing some. The top ten hold more than 5% of the sample, which has tens of thousands of clones, 55% to 70% seen once. The sequenced sample consisted of PBMCs. The receptors were gathered from a boy under 18 in good health and CMV-seropositive.

The genes are TRBV6-6 and TRBJ1-1; 7 bases line up with TRBD1. This CDR3 region has 15 residues. Trimming removed 6 bases from V and 1 base from J; junction bases left unmatched: 8. CDR1 and CDR2 from the germline V gene are MNHNY and SVGAGI (reference sequence). CDR3 DNA sequence: TGTGCCAGCAGGCGAACAGGGGTCAGGAACACTGAAGCTTTCTTT. It encodes CASRRTGVRNTEAFF.

This clone was seen only a few times. The chain carries TRBV27 and TRBJ2-1; D not certain. CDR3 length equals 14 residues. Germline assignment: CDR1 MNHEY and CDR2 SMNVEV (reference sequence). With 1 base removed from V and 6 bases from J, the gap between germline ends came to 10 bases. The CDR3 region is CASSLFGPLNEQFF. The CDR3 DNA reads TGTGCCAGCAGTTTATTTGGGCCCCTCAATGAGCAGTTCTTC.

This chain connects TRBV5-1 to TRBJ1-2; D remains ambiguous. V was clipped by 1 base and J by 7 bases, with 11 bases between them. Germline CDR1 reads SGHRS; CDR2 reads YFSETQ. This CDR3 comprises 13 residues. This CDR3 reads CASSLIVSRGYTF. CDR3 in DNA: TGCGCCAGCAGCTTGATTGTGAGTCGTGGCTACACCTTC.

The genes are TRBV2 and TRBJ2-5, with 8 positions matching TRBD1. The germline V gene has CDR1 SNHLY and CDR2 FYNNEI. After removal of 4 bases from V and 5 bases from J, the junction contained 3 bases not matched to a gene. CDR3 length: 13 residues. CDR3: CASSGTGLETQYF. The CDR3 DNA reads as TGTGCCAGCAGTGGGACAGGGTTGGAGACCCAGTACTTC.

V and J are TRBV30 and TRBJ1-1; D is unresolved. Germline V gives CDR1 GTSNPN, CDR2 SVGIG (reference sequence). The CDR3 runs to 13 residues. Trimming pared 3 bases from V and 4 bases from J, leaving 12 bases between. Written as DNA, the CDR3 is TGTGCCTGGAGGACTAGGAGGGTCACTGAAGCTTTCTTT. Protein: CAWRTRRVTEAFF.

The genes are TRBV4-1 and TRBJ2-5; 9 bases agree with TRBD1. The J call may be faulty, since TRBJ2-7 better matches the DNA end. CDR3 length: 14 amino acids. Germline values: CDR1 MGHRA, CDR2 YSYEKL. The CDR3 DNA reads as TGCGCCAGCAGCCAAGGACAGGGGGTCTACGAGCAGTACTTC. Its translation: CASSQGQGVYEQYF.

This chain joins TRBV7-2 and TRBJ2-7, with 9 bases matching TRBD1. The trim removed 5 bases at V and 1 base at J, leaving 6 bases unmatched. The CDR3 is made up of 15 amino acids. The germline V gene encodes CDR1 SGHTA and CDR2 FQGNSA. Written as DNA, the CDR3 is TGTGCCAGCAGCCCTCGGACAGGGGAATCCTACGAGCAGTACTTC. This sequence encodes CASSPRTGESYEQYF.

This chain links TRBV5-6 with TRBJ2-1; D perhaps matches TRBD1 (5 bases). CDR3 length: 15 amino acids. Between the trimmed V and J ends, which lost 0 bases and 2 bases, there was a span of 9 bases. Germline assignment: CDR1 SGHDT and CDR2 YYEEEE. CDR3 loop: CASSLDRPTYNEQFF. The CDR3 region has the DNA TGTGCCAGCAGCTTGGACAGGCCCACCTACAATGAGCAGTTCTTC.

With respect to this clone: Other nucleotide sequences in the sample specify the same CDR3. The rearrangement links TRBV20-1 to TRBJ1-2, with no clear D. The ends were cut back, 2 bases at V and 8 bases at J, with 9 bases in the middle. This CDR3 is 11 amino acids long. Per the germline V gene, CDR1 is DFQATT and CDR2 is SNEGSKA (reference sequence). The CDR3 region is CSARTGYGYTF. The CDR3 coding sequence is TGCAGTGCTAGAACGGGGTACGGCTACACCTTC.

The CDR3 nucleotides read TGTGCCAGCAGCTTAGTTCCTAGCGGGAGGGCCCCCTACGAGCAGTACTTC. It yields the protein CASSLVPSGRAPYEQYF. The J gene is TRBJ2-7, the V gene TRBV11-2; 12 bases align to TRBD2. The CDR3 sequence is 17 residues long. Trimming cost V 1 base and J 2 bases; bases outside gene matches: 6. Germline-derived CDR1 and CDR2 are SGHAT and FQNNGV.

This clone was observed a handful of times. The genes are TRBV7-8 and TRBJ1-5; D unresolved. Trimming pared 3 bases from V and 0 bases from J, leaving 3 bases between. The CDR3 extends over 13 amino acids. CDR1 is SGHVS, CDR2 FQNEAQ, per germline. CDR3 residues: CASSFNSNQPQHF. The CDR3, as DNA: TGTGCCAGCAGCTTCAATAGCAATCAGCCCCAGCATTTT.

The rearrangement joins TRBV19 to TRBJ1-4; D gene ambiguous. Germline CDR1 and CDR2: LNHDA and SQIVND (reference sequence). The CDR3 is made up of 13 amino acids. The V end was cut by 2 bases, the J end by 8 bases, with 9 bases between. CDR3 residues: CASSIRVWEKLFF. The CDR3 DNA follows: TGTGCCAGTAGTATACGGGTTTGGGAAAAACTGTTTTTT.

This chain uses TRBV6-1 with TRBJ2-1, with D unclear. The CDR3 is 11 amino acids. CDR1 is MNHNS, CDR2 SASEGT, per germline. The V gene lost 4 bases and the J gene lost 8 bases, with 6 bases spanning the gap. The CDR3 sequence is CASSVVYEQFF. The CDR3 DNA reads as TGTGCCAGCAGTGTCGTCTATGAGCAGTTCTTC.

This chain uses TRBV6-5 with TRBJ2-1, with D possibly being TRBD2 (7 bases). The V end was cut by 4 bases, the J end by 7 bases, with 17 bases between. Per the germline V gene, CDR1 is MNHEY and CDR2 is SVGAGI. The CDR3 loop spans 15 amino acids. The CDR3 loop reads CASSSSRGGWNEQFF. CDR3 nucleotides: TGTGCCAGCAGTTCATCCAGGGGAGGGTGGAATGAGCAGTTCTTC.

The chain combines TRBV19 with TRBJ2-1, with 13 nucleotides matching TRBD2. Germline V gene sequence: CDR1 LNHDA, CDR2 SQIVND (reference sequence). J gave up 4 bases and V 7 bases, and 4 bases lay outside the gene matches. The CDR3 runs to 15 residues. The CDR3 region has the DNA TGTGCCAGTACCAAACTAGCGGGAGGGTACAATGAGCAGTTCTTC. It codes for CASTKLAGGYNEQFF.

This clone has more than one count but fewer than ten. CDR3 loop: CASSFTGISYEQYF. Written as DNA, the CDR3 is TGTGCCAGCAGTTTCACAGGTATCTCCTACGAGCAGTACTTC. This chain uses TRBV7-2 with TRBJ2-7, with D possibly TRBD1 on 5 matching bases. CDR1 is SGHTA, CDR2 FQGNSA, per germline. Trimming removed 6 bases from V and 0 bases from J, with 12 bases in between. The CDR3 consists of 14 residues.

This clone was seen more than once but under ten times. CDR3 sequence: CASSLVSGNTEAFF. For the CDR3, the DNA is TGTGCCAGCAGCTTGGTTTCCGGGAACACTGAAGCTTTCTTT. The chain employs TRBV5-6 and TRBJ1-1, with D uncertain. Germline loops: CDR1 SGHDT, CDR2 YYEEEE. The CDR3 contains 14 residues. V was shortened by 0 bases and J by 1 base, with 7 bases between the two germline ends.

This clone was picked up a small number of times. The V gene is TRBV2, the J gene TRBJ2-7; possible D gene TRBD1, 6 bases. V lost 3 bases and J 4 bases, leaving 13 bases between the germline ends. The CDR3 has 14 amino acids. Per the germline V gene, CDR1 is SNHLY and CDR2 is FYNNEI. The CDR3 region is CASSEAAGVYEQYF. In DNA, the CDR3 is TGTGCCAGCAGTGAGGCGGCAGGGGTGTACGAGCAGTACTTC.

The gene calls are TRBV6-5 and TRBJ1-3; 7 bases fit TRBD1. V was pared by 6 bases and J by 2 bases, with 7 bases of the junction left unmatched. CDR1 is MNHEY, CDR2 SVGAGI, per germline. The CDR3 runs 15 residues. CDR3 region: CASSRTGVTGNTIYF. The CDR3 nucleotides are TGTGCCAGCAGCAGGACAGGAGTAACTGGAAACACCATATATTTT.

This rearrangement joins TRBV4-3 to TRBJ2-5; 10 positions agree with TRBD2. Trimming at V came to 0 bases and at J to 0 bases, leaving 1 base not matched to a gene. The CDR3 is 16 residues long. Per the germline V gene, CDR1 is LGHNA and CDR2 is YSLEER. CDR3 nucleotides: TGCGCCAGCAGCCAAGACGGACTAGCGGACCAAGAGACCCAGTACTTC. Translation gives CASSQDGLADQETQYF.